The rows below give T cell receptor beta chains drawn from one sample of a study of control samples from healthy donors and cancer patients. Method: immunoSEQ multiplex PCR; TCRdb's copy keeps in-frame clones and lacks some. This sample carries about 140,000 clones, around 88% of them seen once, and the ten largest clones take 1.5% to 2%. Specimen: blood. These receptor sequences come from a man aged 18 to 30 in good health. CDR3s include the opening cysteine and the closing phenylalanine or tryptophan. The order of the fields is J gene, clone size, V gene, D gene, CDR3 DNA, CDR3 protein. The D gene is left open where the match is weak. Clone sizes are given selectively: once, few, many, or a class where the clone is expanded.

>TRBJ2-1|.|TRBV24-1|TRBD1
TGTGCCACCAGTGATCCCACAGGGGGCGTAGCCTACAATGAGCAGTTCTTC
CATSDPTGGVAYNEQFF
>TRBJ2-3|.|TRBV7-2|.
TGTGCCAGCAGCTTAGTCGCTGGACACGTCACTAGCACAGATACGCAGTATTTT
CASSLVAGHVTSTDTQYF
>TRBJ1-5|few|TRBV24-1|.
TGTGCCACCAGTGACACTACGGGGGGGCCCCAGCATTTT
CATSDTTGGPQHF
>TRBJ2-3|.|TRBV4-3|TRBD2
TGCGCCAGCAGCCCTGGGACGGGGCGGGAGAGCACAGATACGCAGTATTTT
CASSPGTGRESTDTQYF
>TRBJ2-1|.|TRBV30|TRBD1
TGTGCCTGGAACCCGACAGGGGGCGTAGGTGATGAGCAGTTCTTC
CAWNPTGGVGDEQFF
>TRBJ2-7|once|TRBV11-2|TRBD1
TGTGCCAGCAGCCCTTCCGGGACAGGGGCATACGAGCAGTACTTC
CASSPSGTGAYEQYF
>TRBJ2-3|once|TRBV11-2|.
TGTGCCAGCAGCTTAGTGGCGCATGGCAGGGGTCGGGGCACAGATACGCAGTATTTT
CASSLVAHGRGRGTDTQYF
>TRBJ2-5|.|TRBV10-3|TRBD2
TGTGCCAGCGGACTAGCGGGGGGGAAGGAGACCCAGTACTTC
CASGLAGGKETQYF
>TRBJ2-3|.|TRBV27|TRBD2
TGTGCCAGCAGTTTATCGACCCTACGGGGGGTAGTACGTACGCAGTATTTT
CASSLSTLRGVVRTQYF
>TRBJ2-7|.|TRBV19|.
TGTGCCAGTAGTATAGATCGGGAGGGGGCCTCCTACGAGCAGTACTTC
CASSIDREGASYEQYF
>TRBJ1-2|.|TRBV3-1/TRBV3-2|.
TGTGCCAGCAGCCAAGCAGGGAAAGGGTATTTAAACACCTTC
CASSQAGKGYLNTF
>TRBJ1-5|.|TRBV2|TRBD1
TGTGCCAGCAGTGAAGCTCGGCAGGGGGGTCAGCCCCAGCATTTT
CASSEARQGGQPQHF
>TRBJ2-7|.|TRBV6-6|TRBD1
TGTGCCAGCAGTTACCGGGACAGGGGTTCCGAGCAGTACTTC
CASSYRDRGSEQYF
>TRBJ2-2|.|TRBV24-1|.
TGTGCCACCAGTAGGACAGACACCGGGGAGCTGTTTTTT
CATSRTDTGELFF
>TRBJ2-3|.|TRBV3-1/TRBV3-2|.
TGTGCCAGCACCCCGGGACATCGGTTTCGCACAGATACGCAGTATTTT
CASTPGHRFRTDTQYF
>TRBJ2-3|.|TRBV28|TRBD2
TGTGCCAGCAGTCCGGGGGGGGACACAGATACGCAGTATTTT
CASSPGGDTDTQYF
>TRBJ1-1|.|TRBV30|.
TGTGCCTGGAGTGTTAGCTGGGTTGACACTGAAGCTTTCTTT
CAWSVSWVDTEAFF
>TRBJ2-1|.|TRBV27|.
TGTGCCAGCAGTTTCCTTCGGGGGGCTTACAATGAGCAGTTCTTC
CASSFLRGAYNEQFF
>TRBJ2-2|once|TRBV7-3|TRBD2
TGTGCCAGCAGCTTAAGCGCGGGGGCGAACACCGGGGAGCTGTTTTTT
CASSLSAGANTGELFF
>TRBJ2-1|.|TRBV7-3|TRBD2
TGTGCCAGCAGCCTACAGGGACTAGCGGGGCTCAGCTCCTACAATGAGCAGTTCTTC
CASSLQGLAGLSSYNEQFF
>TRBJ2-5|.|TRBV7-2|TRBD1
TGTGCCAGCAGCTTAGTAGGGGACAGGACGGAGACCCAGTACTTC
CASSLVGDRTETQYF
>TRBJ1-1|once|TRBV10-3|.
TGTGCCATCAGTGCGGGGCTGAACACTGAAGCTTTCTTT
CAISAGLNTEAFF
>TRBJ2-4|.|TRBV6-1|.
TGTGCCAGCAGTGACAATCAGGGCAGGGCCAAAAACATTCAGTACTTC
CASSDNQGRAKNIQYF
>TRBJ2-7|.|TRBV5-1|.
TGCGCCAGCAGCTTGGGGGCCTCCTACGAGCAGTACTTC
CASSLGASYEQYF
>TRBJ2-7|.|TRBV12-3/TRBV12-4|.
TGTGCCAGCAGGCCTACAGGATCCTACGAGCAGTACTTC
CASRPTGSYEQYF
>TRBJ1-1|.|TRBV5-4|TRBD1
TGTGCCAGCAGCTTTAAGACAGGGGAGAACACTGAAGCTTTCTTT
CASSFKTGENTEAFF